This TCR beta chain was found in a study of cytomegalovirus exposure and HLA in healthy donors. Looking at the study overall: Sequencing of about 179 million T cells in an earlier analysis found around 100 million unique TCR beta sequences. Whole-study findings and limits: A further, later analysis showed that HLA-associated TCR beta chains (compared with equally common others) were more clonally expanded. The study labeled more than 150 TCR beta chains cytomegalovirus-associated. In an earlier analysis, most TCR beta V segments were productive about 87% or about 30% of the time.

Amplification used 60 Vbeta primers and 13 Jbeta primers. Repertoires were generated with immunoSEQ multiplex PCR, while TCRdb's copy carries only in-frame clones and drops some. This table has around 100,000 clones, roughly 80% appearing once. Looked up from germline, CDR1 is SGHDT and CDR2 is YYEEEE. The CDR3 extends over 14 amino acids. The V and J ends lost 3 bases and 4 bases, in that order; junction bases with no gene match: 3. Worth noting for this clone: Its specificity is not known.

This sequence joins TRBV5-6 and TRBJ2-7; 11 bases are shared with TRBD2. The sequencing sample was made of PBMCs. This clonotype was obtained from a young man in good health and CMV-seropositive. The CDR3 bases are TGTGCCAGCAGCTGGGGGACTAGCGGTTACGAGCAGTACTTC. Translated: CASSWGTSGYEQYF.